This TCR beta chain was recorded in a study of blood T cell repertoires in COVID-19 (TCRdb year 2020). Concerning the study at large: Samples from collaborators originated in the United States, Italy and Spain and spanned both the acute and convalescent phases of COVID-19. The material from the prospective study consisted of cDNA or gDNA derived from T cells, B-cell-depleted T cells, or PBMCs. The dataset comprised deeply sampled blood TCRbeta repertoires from subjects exposed to, actively infected with, or recovered from COVID-19. The repertoires were released in a freely available public database intended as a resource for research on the immune response to SARS-CoV-2. The samples were drawn from the first 160 participants of the ongoing ImmuneRACE study and from 1,254 subjects provided by 6 global collaborators. The sample metadata nearly always contained a de-identified subject ID, COVID-19 status, age in years and sex. Where available, HLA class I and class II types were taken from metadata supplied by the sample provider and were not determined by assay-based typing.

V trim: 7 bases; J trim: 7 bases; unmatched bases: 5. There are 13 amino acids in the CDR3, from cysteine to phenylalanine inclusive. Only CDR3 DNA remains: 39 bases, in frame from the first base. Based on the germline V gene, the CDR1 and CDR2 sequences are SGHRS and YFSETQ. About this clone: Its target antigen remains unknown. No base quality values were provided; no much bigger clone lies one nucleotide off.

Beyond this particular receptor, the publication reports: Clinical and demographic metadata were provided uncurated, with the amount varying by source and participant.

Collaborating institutions collected whole blood in K2EDTA tubes following their own protocols. For TCRbeta analysis, collaborators shipped samples in one of three forms: frozen whole blood, isolated PBMCs, or DNA extracted from either of those sample types. TCRbeta CDR3 regions were amplified from genomic DNA using the immunoSEQ Assay, a bias-controlled multiplex PCR. The original pipeline was this. The number of nucleated cells in each sample was estimated from the amplification of reference gene primers within the assay. To quantify the absolute abundance of each unique TCRbeta CDR3 rearrangement, sequence reads were collapsed and filtered. For each sample, productive Simpson clonality was calculated by taking the square root of Simpson's diversity index across productive rearrangements. Imported from immuneACCESS, the table was reduced by TCRdb to in-frame sequences with V and J called. These copies leave out some clones; in studies compared against another copy, an unresolved V gene accounts for under half, and the cause of the remainder is not known. The V and J calls and clone size are taken from that table; D and trimming were inferred from the DNA. This sample gives some 200,000 clones in total; 80% to 90% of them show up just once. Clones ranked in the top ten supply about 4.8% of the sample.

The source is a man in his fifties with acute or convalescent COVID-19. This receptor chain uses TRBV5-1 and TRBJ1-6, with 7 junctional bases fitting TRBD1. Specimen: peripheral blood. For the CDR3, the sequence is CASRTGENSPLHF. The DNA is as follows: TGCGCCAGCCGCACAGGGGAGAATTCACCCCTCCACTTT.